This T cell receptor (beta chain) came from a study of T cells in lung cancer brain metastases. Study-level background: Primary and brain metastasis specimens were taken a median around 12 months apart.

Produced via immunoSEQ multiplex PCR; TCRdb's table is partial and in-frame only. This table has roughly 5,000 clones, roughly nine tenths appearing once. This clone was picked up one time. Germline lookup yields CDR1 MNHEY and CDR2 SVGAGI. V was trimmed by 4 bases and J by 2 bases, leaving 0 bases between them. The CDR3 spans 12 residues. The source material was tumor tissue from the primary lung tumor. The clonotype was recovered from a man between 65 and 80 years old with non-small cell lung cancer. The J gene is TRBJ2-6, the V gene TRBV6-5; D not certain. In DNA form, the CDR3 reads TGTGCCAGCAGTTCTGGGGCCAACGTCCTGACTTTC. Amino acids: CASSSGANVLTF.